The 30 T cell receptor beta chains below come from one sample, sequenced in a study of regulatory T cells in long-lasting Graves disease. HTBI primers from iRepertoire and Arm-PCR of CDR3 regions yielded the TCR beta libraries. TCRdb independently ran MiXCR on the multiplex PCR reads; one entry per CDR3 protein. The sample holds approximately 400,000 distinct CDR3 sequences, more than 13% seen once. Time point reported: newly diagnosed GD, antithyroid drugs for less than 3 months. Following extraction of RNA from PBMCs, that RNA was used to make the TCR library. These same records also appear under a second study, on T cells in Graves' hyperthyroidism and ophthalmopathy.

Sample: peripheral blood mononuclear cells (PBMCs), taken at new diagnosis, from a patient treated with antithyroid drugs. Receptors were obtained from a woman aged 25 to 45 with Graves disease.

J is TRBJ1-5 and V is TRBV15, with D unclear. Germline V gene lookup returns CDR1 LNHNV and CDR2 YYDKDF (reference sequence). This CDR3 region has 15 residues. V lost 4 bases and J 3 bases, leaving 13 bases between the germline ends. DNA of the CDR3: TGTGCCACCAGCACCCTTCCGGAATACAATCAGCCCCAGCATTTT. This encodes CATSTLPEYNQPQHF. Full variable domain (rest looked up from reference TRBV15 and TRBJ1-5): DAMVIQNPRYQVTQFGKPVTLSCSQTLNHNVMYWYQQKSSQAPKLLFHYYDKDFNNEADTPDNFQSRRPNTSFCFLDIRSPGLGDTAMYLCATSTLPEYNQPQHFGDGTRLSIL.

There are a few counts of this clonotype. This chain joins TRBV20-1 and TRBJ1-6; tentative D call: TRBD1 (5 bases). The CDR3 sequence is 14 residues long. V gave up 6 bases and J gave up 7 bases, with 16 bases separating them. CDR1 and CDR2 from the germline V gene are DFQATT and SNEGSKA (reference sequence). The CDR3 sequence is CSARPGRENSPLHF. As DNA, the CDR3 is TGCAGTGCCAGACCGGGACGGGAAAATTCACCCCTCCACTTT.

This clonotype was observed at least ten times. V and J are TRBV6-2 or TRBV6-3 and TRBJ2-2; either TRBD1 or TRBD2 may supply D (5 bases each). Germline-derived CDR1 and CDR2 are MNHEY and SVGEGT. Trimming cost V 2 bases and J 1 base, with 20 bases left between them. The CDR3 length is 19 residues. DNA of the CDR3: TGTGCCAGCAGTTACAGGGTGGGGACCGGCCGCCTGAACACCGGGGAGCTGTTTTTT. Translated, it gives CASSYRVGTGRLNTGELFF.

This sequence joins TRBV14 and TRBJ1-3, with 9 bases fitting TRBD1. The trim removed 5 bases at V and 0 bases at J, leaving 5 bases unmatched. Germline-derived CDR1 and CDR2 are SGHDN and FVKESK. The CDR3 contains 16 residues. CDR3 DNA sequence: TGTGCCAGCAGCGCCGAACAGGGGGCCTCTGGAAACACCATATATTTT. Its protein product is CASSAEQGASGNTIYF.

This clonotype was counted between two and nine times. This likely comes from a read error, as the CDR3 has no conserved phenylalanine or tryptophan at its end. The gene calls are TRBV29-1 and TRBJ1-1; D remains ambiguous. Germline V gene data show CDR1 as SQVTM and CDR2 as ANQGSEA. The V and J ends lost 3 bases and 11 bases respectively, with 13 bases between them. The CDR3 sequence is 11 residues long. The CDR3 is CSVEVQNKAFL. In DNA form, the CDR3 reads TGCAGCGTTGAGGTACAGAATAAGGCTTTCCTT.

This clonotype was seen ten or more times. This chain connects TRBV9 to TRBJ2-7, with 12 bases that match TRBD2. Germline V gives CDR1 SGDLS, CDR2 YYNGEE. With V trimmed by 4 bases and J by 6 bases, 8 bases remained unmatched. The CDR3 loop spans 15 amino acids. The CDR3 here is CASSTSGRSFFEQYF. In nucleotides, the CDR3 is TGTGCCAGCAGCACTAGCGGGAGGTCCTTTTTCGAGCAGTACTTC. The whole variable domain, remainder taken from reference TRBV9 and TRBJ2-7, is DSGVTQTPKHLITATGQRVTLRCSPRSGDLSVYWYQQSLDQGLQFLIQYYNGEERAKGNILERFSAQQFPDLHSELNLSSLELGDSALYFCASSTSGRSFFEQYFGPGTRLTVT.

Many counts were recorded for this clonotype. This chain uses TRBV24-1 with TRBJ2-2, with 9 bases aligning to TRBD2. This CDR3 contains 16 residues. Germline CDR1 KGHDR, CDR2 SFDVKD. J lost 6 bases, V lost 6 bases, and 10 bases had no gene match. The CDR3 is CATSTAGGMMAGELFF. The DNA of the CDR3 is TGTGCCACCAGTACAGCGGGAGGTATGATGGCCGGGGAGCTGTTTTTT.

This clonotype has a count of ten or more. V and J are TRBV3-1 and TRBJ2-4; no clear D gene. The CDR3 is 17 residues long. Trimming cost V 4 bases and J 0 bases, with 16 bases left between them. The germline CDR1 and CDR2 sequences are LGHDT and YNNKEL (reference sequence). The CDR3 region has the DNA TGTGCCAGCAGCCCGCAAGTCCGGATCGGAGCCAAAAACATTCAGTACTTC. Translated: CASSPQVRIGAKNIQYF.

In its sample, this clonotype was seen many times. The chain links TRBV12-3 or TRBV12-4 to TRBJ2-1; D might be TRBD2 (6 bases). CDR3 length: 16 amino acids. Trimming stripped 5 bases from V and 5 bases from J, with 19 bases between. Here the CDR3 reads CASSPSPGEYHNEQFF. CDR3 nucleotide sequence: TGTGCCAGCAGTCCCTCCCCGGGAGAATACCACAATGAGCAGTTCTTC.

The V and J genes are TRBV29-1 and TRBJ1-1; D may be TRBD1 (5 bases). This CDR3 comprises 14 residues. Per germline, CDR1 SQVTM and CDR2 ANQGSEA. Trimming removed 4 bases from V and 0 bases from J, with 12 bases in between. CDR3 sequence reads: CSVGGYGLNTEAFF. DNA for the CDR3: TGCAGCGTTGGGGGGTATGGTTTGAACACTGAAGCTTTCTTT.

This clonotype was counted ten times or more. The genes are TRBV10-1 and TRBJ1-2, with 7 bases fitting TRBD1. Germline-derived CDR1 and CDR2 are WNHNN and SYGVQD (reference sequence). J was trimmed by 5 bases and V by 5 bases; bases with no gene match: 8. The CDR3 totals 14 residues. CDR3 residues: CASSPTGQSYGYTF. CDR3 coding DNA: TGCGCCAGCAGTCCCACGGGACAGTCGTATGGCTACACCTTC.

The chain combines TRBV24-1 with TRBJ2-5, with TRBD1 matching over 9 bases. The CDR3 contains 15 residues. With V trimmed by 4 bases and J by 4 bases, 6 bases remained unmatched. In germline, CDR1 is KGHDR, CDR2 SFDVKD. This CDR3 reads CATSDEGQGRETQYF. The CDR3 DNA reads TGTGCCACCAGTGACGAGGGACAGGGAAGAGAGACCCAGTACTTC.

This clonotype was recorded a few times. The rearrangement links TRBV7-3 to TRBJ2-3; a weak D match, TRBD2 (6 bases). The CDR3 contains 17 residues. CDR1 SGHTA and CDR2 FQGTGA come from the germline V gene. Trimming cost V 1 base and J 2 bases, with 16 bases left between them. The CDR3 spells CASSLMVAGPITDTQYF. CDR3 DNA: TGTGCCAGCAGCTTAATGGTGGCGGGACCAATCACAGATACGCAGTATTTT.

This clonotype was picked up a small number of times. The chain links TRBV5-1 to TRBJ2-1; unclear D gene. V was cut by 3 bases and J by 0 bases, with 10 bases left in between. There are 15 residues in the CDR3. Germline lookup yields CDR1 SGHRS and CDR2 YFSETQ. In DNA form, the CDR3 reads TGCGCCAGCAGCTCAGACGGCCCCTCCTACAATGAGCAGTTCTTC. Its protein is CASSSDGPSYNEQFF.

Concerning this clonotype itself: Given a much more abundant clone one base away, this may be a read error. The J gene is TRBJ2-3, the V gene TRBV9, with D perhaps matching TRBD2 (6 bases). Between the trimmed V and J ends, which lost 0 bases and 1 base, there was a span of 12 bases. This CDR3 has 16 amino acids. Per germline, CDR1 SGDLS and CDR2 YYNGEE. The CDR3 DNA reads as TGTGCCAGCAGCGTAGGGCCTAGCGACCGCACAGATACGCAGTATTTT. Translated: CASSVGPSDRTDTQYF. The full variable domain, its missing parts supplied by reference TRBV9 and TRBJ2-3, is DSGVTQTPKHLITATGQRVTLRCSPRSGDLSVYWYQQSLDQGLQFLIQYYNGEERAKGNILERFSAQQFPDLHSELNLSSLELGDSALYFCASSVGPSDRTDTQYFGPGTRLTVL.

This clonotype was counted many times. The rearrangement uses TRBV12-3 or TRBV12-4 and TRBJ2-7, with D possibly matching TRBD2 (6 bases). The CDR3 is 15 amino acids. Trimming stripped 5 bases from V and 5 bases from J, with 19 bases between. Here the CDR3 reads CASSPYGGRSNEQYF. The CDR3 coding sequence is TGTGCCAGCAGTCCCTACGGGGGTCGGTCCAACGAGCAGTACTTC.

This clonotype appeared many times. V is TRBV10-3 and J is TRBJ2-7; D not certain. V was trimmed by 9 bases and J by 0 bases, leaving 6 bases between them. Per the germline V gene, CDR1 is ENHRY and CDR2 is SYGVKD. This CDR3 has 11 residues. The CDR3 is CAIRASYEQYF. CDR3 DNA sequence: TGTGCCATTCGGGCCTCCTACGAGCAGTACTTC.

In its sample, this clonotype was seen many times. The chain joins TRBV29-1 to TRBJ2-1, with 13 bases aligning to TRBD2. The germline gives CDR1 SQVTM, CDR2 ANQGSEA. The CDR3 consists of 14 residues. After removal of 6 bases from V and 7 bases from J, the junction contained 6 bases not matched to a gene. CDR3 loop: CSVGGTSGTNEQFF. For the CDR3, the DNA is TGCAGCGTGGGAGGGACTAGCGGGACGAATGAGCAGTTCTTC.

The CDR3 region is CASREVNTGELFF. In nucleotides, the CDR3 is TGTGCCAGCAGAGAAGTGAACACCGGGGAGCTGTTTTTT. This chain joins TRBV25-1 and TRBJ2-2; D unclear. The CDR3 spans 13 residues. The germline V gene encodes CDR1 MGHDK and CDR2 SYGVNS. V was trimmed by 6 bases and J by 1 base, leaving 6 bases between them.

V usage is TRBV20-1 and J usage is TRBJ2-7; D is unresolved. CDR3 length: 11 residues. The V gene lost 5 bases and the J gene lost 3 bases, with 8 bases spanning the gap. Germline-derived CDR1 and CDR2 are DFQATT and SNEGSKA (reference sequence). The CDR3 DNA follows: TGCAGTGCTCCCGTTGGCTACGAGCAGTACTTC. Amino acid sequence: CSAPVGYEQYF.

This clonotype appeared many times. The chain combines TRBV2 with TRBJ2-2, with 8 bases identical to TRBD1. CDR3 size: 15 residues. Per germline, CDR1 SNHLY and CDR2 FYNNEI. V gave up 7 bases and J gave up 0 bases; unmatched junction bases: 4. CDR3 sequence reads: CASIQDRANTGELFF. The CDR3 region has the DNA TGTGCCAGCATCCAGGACAGGGCGAACACCGGGGAGCTGTTTTTT.

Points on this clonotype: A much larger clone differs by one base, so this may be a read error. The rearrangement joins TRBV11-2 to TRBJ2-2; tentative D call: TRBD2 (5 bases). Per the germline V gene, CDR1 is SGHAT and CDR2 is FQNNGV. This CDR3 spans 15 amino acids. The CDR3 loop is CASSLSDHSAGELLF. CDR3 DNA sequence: TGTGCCAGCAGCTTAAGTGACCATTCGGCCGGGGAGCTGCTTTTT.

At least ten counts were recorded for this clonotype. CDR3 amino acids: CSVPGRMNTEAFF. The CDR3 DNA follows: TGCAGTGTCCCGGGACGGATGAACACTGAAGCTTTCTTT. The chain combines TRBV20-1 with TRBJ1-1, with D tentatively TRBD1 (5 bases). The CDR3 has 13 amino acids. Trimming took 7 bases from V and 0 from J, leaving 12 bases between them. The germline CDR1 and CDR2 sequences are DFQATT and SNEGSKA (reference sequence).

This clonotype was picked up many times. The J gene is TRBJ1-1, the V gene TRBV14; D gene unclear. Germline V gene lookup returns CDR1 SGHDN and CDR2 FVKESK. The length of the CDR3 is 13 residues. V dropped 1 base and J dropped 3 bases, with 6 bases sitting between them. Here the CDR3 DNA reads TGTGCCAGCAGCCAAGCCCCGCACACTGAAGCTTTCTTT. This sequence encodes CASSQAPHTEAFF.

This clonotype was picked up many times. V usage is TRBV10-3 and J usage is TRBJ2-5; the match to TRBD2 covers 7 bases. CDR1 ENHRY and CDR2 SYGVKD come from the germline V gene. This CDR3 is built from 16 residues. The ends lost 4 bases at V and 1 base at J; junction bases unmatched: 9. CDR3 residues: CAISGAGSGTQETQYF. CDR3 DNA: TGTGCCATCAGTGGGGCCGGGAGCGGGACCCAAGAGACCCAGTACTTC.

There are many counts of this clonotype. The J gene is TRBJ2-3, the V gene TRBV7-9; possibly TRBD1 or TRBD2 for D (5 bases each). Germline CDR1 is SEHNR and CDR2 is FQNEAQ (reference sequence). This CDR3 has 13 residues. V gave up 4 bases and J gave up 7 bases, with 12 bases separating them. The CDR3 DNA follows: TGTGCCAGCAGCTCGGAGGACACTCATACGCAGTATTTT. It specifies CASSSEDTHTQYF. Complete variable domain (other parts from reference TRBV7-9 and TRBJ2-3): DTGVSQNPRHKITKRGQNVTFRCDPISEHNRLYWYRQTLGQGPEFLTYFQNEAQLEKSRLLSDRFSAERPKGSFSTLEIQRTEQGDSAMYLCASSSEDTHTQYFGPGTRLTVL.

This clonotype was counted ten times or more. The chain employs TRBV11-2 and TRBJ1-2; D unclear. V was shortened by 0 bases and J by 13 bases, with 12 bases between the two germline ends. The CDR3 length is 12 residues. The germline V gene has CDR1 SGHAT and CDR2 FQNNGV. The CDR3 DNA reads TGTGCCAGCAGCTTAGATCTAACAATTTGCACCTTC. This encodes CASSLDLTICTF.

The CDR3 loop is CASSLDQGPHEAFF. DNA of the CDR3: TGTGCCAGCAGCTTAGATCAGGGGCCCCATGAAGCTTTCTTT. The J gene is TRBJ1-1, the V gene TRBV7-9; TRBD1 might be the D (6 bases). CDR1 is SEHNR and CDR2 is FQNEAQ in the germline V gene (reference sequence). The ends were cut back, 1 base at V and 7 bases at J, with 13 bases in the middle. The CDR3 has 14 amino acids.

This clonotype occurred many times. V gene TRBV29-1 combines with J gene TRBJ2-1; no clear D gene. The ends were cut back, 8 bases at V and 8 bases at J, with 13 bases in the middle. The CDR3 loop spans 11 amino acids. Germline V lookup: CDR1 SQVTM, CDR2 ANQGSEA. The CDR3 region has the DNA TGCAGCACCCCCCGTAGAGATGAGCAGTTCTTC. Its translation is CSTPRRDEQFF.

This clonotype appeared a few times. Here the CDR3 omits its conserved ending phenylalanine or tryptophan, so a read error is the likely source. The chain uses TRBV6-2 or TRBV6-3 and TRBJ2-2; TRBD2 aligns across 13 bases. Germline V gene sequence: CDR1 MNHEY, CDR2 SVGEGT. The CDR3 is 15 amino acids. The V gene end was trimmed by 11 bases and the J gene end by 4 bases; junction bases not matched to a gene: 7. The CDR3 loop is CADPGLAGSTGELFI. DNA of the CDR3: TGTGCCGACCCGGGACTAGCGGGATCCACCGGGGAGCTGTTTATT.